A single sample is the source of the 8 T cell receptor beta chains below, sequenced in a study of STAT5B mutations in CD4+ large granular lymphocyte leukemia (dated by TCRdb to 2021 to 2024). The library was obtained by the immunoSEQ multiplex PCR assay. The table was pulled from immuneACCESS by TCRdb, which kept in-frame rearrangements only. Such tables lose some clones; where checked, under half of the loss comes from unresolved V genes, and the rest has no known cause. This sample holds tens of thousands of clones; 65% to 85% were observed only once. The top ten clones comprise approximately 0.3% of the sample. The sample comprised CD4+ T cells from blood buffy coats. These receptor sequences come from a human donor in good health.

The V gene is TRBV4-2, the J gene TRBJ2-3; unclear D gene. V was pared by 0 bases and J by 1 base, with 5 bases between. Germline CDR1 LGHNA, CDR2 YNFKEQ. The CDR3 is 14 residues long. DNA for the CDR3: TGTGCCAGCAGCCAAGAAGGTGGCACAGATACGCAGTATTTT. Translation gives CASSQEGGTDTQYF.

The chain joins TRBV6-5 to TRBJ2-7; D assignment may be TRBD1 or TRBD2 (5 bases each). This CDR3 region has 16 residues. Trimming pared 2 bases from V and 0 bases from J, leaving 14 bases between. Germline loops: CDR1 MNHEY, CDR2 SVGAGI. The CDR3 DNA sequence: TGTGCCAGCAGTTACATTGGGACCCAGAGCTCCTACGAGCAGTACTTC. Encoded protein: CASSYIGTQSSYEQYF.

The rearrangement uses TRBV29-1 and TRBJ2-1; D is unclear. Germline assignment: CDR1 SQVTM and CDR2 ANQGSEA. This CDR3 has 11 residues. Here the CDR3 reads CRVTRYNEQFF. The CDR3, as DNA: TGCAGGGTGACGCGATACAATGAGCAGTTCTTC.

CDR3 in DNA: TGTGCCTGGAGGATCGGGGGGGGTGCCCTAAACTATGGCTACACCTTC. Translated, it gives CAWRIGGGALNYGYTF. V is TRBV30 and J is TRBJ1-2; possible D gene TRBD1, 5 bases. This CDR3 region has 16 residues. Germline V gene sequence: CDR1 GTSNPN, CDR2 SVGIG (reference sequence). Trimming removed 3 bases at V and 2 bases at J, with 19 bases between.

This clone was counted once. CDR3 DNA: TGTGCCAGCTCCCTGAATAGCGGGATGTCCGGGAACAATGAGCAGTTCTTC. This sequence encodes CASSLNSGMSGNNEQFF. This chain joins TRBV18 and TRBJ2-1, with 8 positions matching TRBD2. The ends lost 6 bases at V and 5 bases at J; junction bases unmatched: 15. The CDR3 totals 17 residues. The germline CDR1 and CDR2 sequences are KGHSH and LQKENI.

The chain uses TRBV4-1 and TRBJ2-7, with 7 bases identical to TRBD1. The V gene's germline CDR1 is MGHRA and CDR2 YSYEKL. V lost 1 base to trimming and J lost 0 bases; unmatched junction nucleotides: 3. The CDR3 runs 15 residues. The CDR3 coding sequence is TGCGCCAGCAGCCAAGGACAGGGAGACTCCTACGAGCAGTACTTC. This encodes CASSQGQGDSYEQYF.

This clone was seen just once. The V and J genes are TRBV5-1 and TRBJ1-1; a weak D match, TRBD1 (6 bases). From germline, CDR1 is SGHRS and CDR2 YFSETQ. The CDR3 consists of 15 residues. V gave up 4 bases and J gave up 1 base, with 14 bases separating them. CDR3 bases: TGCGCCAGCAGCCCGGTGGGGGGGCCGAACACTGAAGCTTTCTTT. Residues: CASSPVGGPNTEAFF.

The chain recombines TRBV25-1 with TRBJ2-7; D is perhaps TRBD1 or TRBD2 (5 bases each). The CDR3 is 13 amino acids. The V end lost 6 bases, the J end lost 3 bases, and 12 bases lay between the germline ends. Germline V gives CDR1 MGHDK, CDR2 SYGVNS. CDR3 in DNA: TGTGCCAGCAGCGGGACGGAATTCTACGAGCAGTACTTC. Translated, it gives CASSGTEFYEQYF.